Each of the 2 T cell receptor beta chains below was sequenced from the same sample in a study of blood T cells in healthy people across ages. A J-beta primer mix and a sample-barcoded 5' primer were used in a second PCR of about 7 to 12 cycles. Each CDR3 protein is one row after TCRdb ran MiXCR on the 5' RACE reads. The sample consists of 1.4 million or so distinct CDR3 sequences, approximately 43% of them appearing once. Sequencing input: blood. These receptors all come from a woman under 30 in good health.

This sequence joins TRBV29-1 and TRBJ1-2; D gene uncertain. Germline V lookup: CDR1 SQVTM, CDR2 ANQGSEA. The CDR3 consists of 16 residues. Trimming took 3 bases from V and 7 from J, leaving 24 bases between them. DNA of the CDR3: TGCAGCGTTGATCCACTGGGCCAAACGGGTTATAGTGGCTACACCTTC. It translates to CSVDPLGQTGYSGYTF. Drawing the rest from reference TRBV29-1 and TRBJ1-2, the complete variable domain is SAVISQKPSRDICQRGTSLTIQCQVDSQVTMMFWYRQQPGQSLTLIATANQGSEATYESGFVIDKFPISRPNLTFSTLTVSNMSPEDSSIYLCSVDPLGQTGYSGYTFGSGTRLTVV.

To note about this clonotype: A clone one base away is much larger, so this may be a read error. V is TRBV6-2 or TRBV6-3 and J is TRBJ2-1; 11 positions match TRBD2. This CDR3 is built from 15 residues. Trimming took 2 bases from V and 4 from J; bases not matched to a gene: 1. Germline V gene lookup returns CDR1 MNHEY and CDR2 SVGEGT. The CDR3 DNA reads TGTGCCAGCAGTTACCGGACTAGCGGGTACAATGAGCAGTTCTTC. Residues: CASSYRTSGYNEQFF.